These 14 T cell receptor beta chains came from one sample sequenced in a study of T cells in Graves' hyperthyroidism and ophthalmopathy. Researchers took RNA transcripts and amplified the TCR beta CDR3 regions from them. Primed by the HTBI set, a first-round RT-PCR was run on the TCR CDR3. From the multiplex PCR reads, TCRdb called clonotypes with MiXCR, one entry per CDR3 protein. The table lists a few hundred thousand distinct CDR3 sequences, 18% of them singletons, with 49% in the top ten. Specimen: blood. These receptors originate from a woman between 50 and 59 years old with Graves' hyperthyroidism.

This clonotype was picked up many times. The CDR3 is CASNAVRAQPQHF. The CDR3, as DNA: TGTGCCAGCAACGCCGTCAGGGCTCAGCCCCAGCATTTT. This chain connects TRBV28 to TRBJ1-5, with a weak D call TRBD1 (5 bases). V was trimmed by 7 bases and J by 6 bases, leaving 13 bases between them. CDR3 size: 13 residues. Germline CDR1 reads MDHEN; CDR2 reads SYDVKM.

This clonotype was recorded at least ten times. This chain joins TRBV12-3 or TRBV12-4 and TRBJ1-1; 9 bases line up with TRBD1. The junction had 5 bases not matched to a gene; V was cut back by 6 bases and J by 6 bases. This CDR3 has 13 amino acids. As DNA, the CDR3 is TGTGCCAGCAGCGGGACAGGGTACGCTGAAGCTTTCTTT. Amino acid sequence: CASSGTGYAEAFF.

The chain combines TRBV7-3 with TRBJ2-7; 9 nucleotides line up with TRBD1. V trimming: 4 bases; J trimming: 3 bases; junction bases outside the gene matches: 19. This CDR3 is built from 19 residues. Germline V lookup: CDR1 SGHTA, CDR2 FQGTGA. The CDR3 coding sequence is TGTGCCAGCAGCTCCCAGATGGGACAGGGCCCGTTTGGGAACTACGAGCAGTACGTC. Residues: CASSSQMGQGPFGNYEQYV.

This clonotype occurred a few times. The chain carries TRBV6-1 and TRBJ2-3; 10 bases agree with TRBD1. CDR3 length: 15 residues. V lost 6 bases, J lost 4 bases, and 7 bases stayed unmatched. Germline V gives CDR1 MNHNS, CDR2 SASEGT. The CDR3 bases are TGTGCCAGCAGGAAGAAGACAGGGGGCCCAGATACGCAGTATTTT. This translates into CASRKKTGGPDTQYF.

There are a few counts of this clonotype. A much larger clone differs by one base, so this may be a read error. This chain uses TRBV3-1 with TRBJ2-1; unclear D gene. CDR3 length equals 15 residues. The germline V gene encodes CDR1 LGHDT and CDR2 YNNKEL (reference sequence). Trimming removed 0 bases at V and 3 bases at J, with 9 bases between. CDR3 coding DNA: TGTGCCAGCAGCCAAGATCGGCGTCTCTACAATGAGCAGTTCTTC. Its protein is CASSQDRRLYNEQFF.

This clonotype has ten or more counts. The chain couples TRBV6-1 to TRBJ1-5, with D possibly being TRBD1 (5 bases). The CDR3 loop spans 17 amino acids. Trimming left V 6 bases short and J 3 bases short, with 21 bases between. Per the germline V gene, CDR1 is MNHNS and CDR2 is SASEGT. CDR3 region: CASRHDGGFWNNQPQHF. The CDR3 DNA is TGTGCCAGCAGACACGACGGGGGGTTTTGGAACAATCAGCCCCAGCATTTT.

The table lists this clonotype with many counts. The genes are TRBV6-1 and TRBJ1-1, with TRBD1 identical over 8 bases. Germline CDR1 MNHNS, CDR2 SASEGT. The ends lost 7 bases at V and 6 bases at J; junction bases unmatched: 10. The CDR3 covers 14 residues. CDR3 DNA: TGTGCCAGCACTTTAGTACAGGGGGTCGCTGAAGCTTTCTTT. It is translated as CASTLVQGVAEAFF.

At least ten counts were recorded for this clonotype. This rearrangement joins TRBV20-1 to TRBJ2-7, with 7 bases aligning to TRBD2. The CDR3 extends over 14 amino acids. J was trimmed by 4 bases and V by 1 base; bases with no gene match: 7. In germline, CDR1 is DFQATT, CDR2 SNEGSKA (reference sequence). The CDR3: CSARGTGGFYEQYF. The CDR3 DNA is TGCAGTGCTAGAGGAACGGGAGGCTTTTACGAGCAGTACTTC.

This clonotype has a count of ten or more. V is TRBV13 and J is TRBJ2-7; D is unresolved. The V and J ends lost 3 bases and 5 bases respectively, with 11 bases between them. Germline values: CDR1 PRHDT, CDR2 FYEKMQ (reference sequence). This CDR3 region has 13 residues. The CDR3 DNA is TGTGCCAGCAGCTTTGTCCGAGTGGACGAGCAGTACTTC. Protein sequence: CASSFVRVDEQYF.

The gene calls are TRBV10-3 and TRBJ2-2, with D uncertain. Trimming cost V 6 bases and J 6 bases, with 11 bases left between them. Germline V lookup: CDR1 ENHRY, CDR2 SYGVKD. This CDR3 spans 13 amino acids. The CDR3 DNA is TGTGCCATCAGCGGCACGAATCCCGGGGAGCTGTTTTTT. Translated, it gives CAISGTNPGELFF.

The rearrangement links TRBV6-1 to TRBJ2-7; a possible D gene is TRBD2 (6 bases). V lost 6 bases and J lost 5, with 20 bases in between. Germline values: CDR1 MNHNS, CDR2 SASEGT. The CDR3 sequence is 15 residues long. CDR3 in amino acids: CASSWGSGGGDEQYV. CDR3 nucleotides: TGTGCCAGCAGCTGGGGATCCGGGGGTGGGGACGAGCAGTACGTC.

This clonotype has a handful of counts. The DNA for the CDR3 is TGCAGTGCTATGGGACAGGGGATTAACGAGCAGTACGTC. Amino acids: CSAMGQGINEQYV. The V and J genes are TRBV20-1 and TRBJ2-7, with 10 bases matching TRBD1. From germline, CDR1 is DFQATT and CDR2 SNEGSKA (reference sequence). CDR3 length equals 13 residues. V was clipped by 4 bases and J by 5 bases; unmatched bases: 5.

This clonotype was seen at least ten times. V gene TRBV28 combines with J gene TRBJ2-1; a possible D gene is TRBD1 (5 bases). The CDR3 length is 15 residues. Deletions cut 4 bases from V and 4 bases from J, with 14 bases between. CDR1 and CDR2 from the germline V gene are MDHEN and SYDVKM. The CDR3 protein is CASSSPRVLYNEQFF. The CDR3 nucleotides read TGTGCCAGCAGTTCCCCCAGGGTTTTATACAATGAGCAGTTCTTC.

The chain combines TRBV5-1 with TRBJ1-1, with D unresolved. The CDR3 consists of 15 residues. CDR1 SGHRS and CDR2 YFSETQ come from the germline V gene. Deletions cut 0 bases from V and 1 base from J, with 10 bases between. CDR3 protein: CASSLALGPNTEAFF. The CDR3, as DNA: TGCGCCAGCAGCTTGGCCTTAGGACCGAACACTGAAGCTTTCTTT.